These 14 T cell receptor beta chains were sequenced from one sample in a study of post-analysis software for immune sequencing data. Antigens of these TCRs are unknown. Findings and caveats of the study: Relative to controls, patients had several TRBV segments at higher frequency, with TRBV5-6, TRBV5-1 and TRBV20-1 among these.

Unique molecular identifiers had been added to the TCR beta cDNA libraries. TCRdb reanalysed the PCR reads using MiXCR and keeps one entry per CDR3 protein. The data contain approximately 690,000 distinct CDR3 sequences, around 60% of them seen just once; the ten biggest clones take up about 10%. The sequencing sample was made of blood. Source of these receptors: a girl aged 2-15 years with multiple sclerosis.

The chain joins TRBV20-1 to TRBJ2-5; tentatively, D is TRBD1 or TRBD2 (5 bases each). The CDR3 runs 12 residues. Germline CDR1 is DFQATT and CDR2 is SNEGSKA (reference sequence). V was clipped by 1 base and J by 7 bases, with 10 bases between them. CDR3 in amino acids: CSARGDLGTQYF. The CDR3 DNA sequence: TGCAGTGCTAGAGGGGACCTGGGGACCCAGTACTTC.

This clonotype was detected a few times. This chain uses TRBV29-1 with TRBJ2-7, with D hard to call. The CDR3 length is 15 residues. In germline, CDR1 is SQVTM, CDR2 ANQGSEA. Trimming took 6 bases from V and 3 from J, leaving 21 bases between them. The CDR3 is CSVASASNPDYEQYF. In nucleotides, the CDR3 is TGCAGCGTCGCCTCCGCGAGTAACCCTGACTACGAGCAGTACTTC.

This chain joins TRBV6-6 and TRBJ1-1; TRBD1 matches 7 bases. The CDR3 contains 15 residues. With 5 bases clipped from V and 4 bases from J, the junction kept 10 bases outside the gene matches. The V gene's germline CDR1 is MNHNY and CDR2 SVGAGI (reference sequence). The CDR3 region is CASSEYRGPGTEAFF. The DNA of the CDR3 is TGTGCCAGCAGTGAGTACAGGGGACCAGGCACTGAAGCTTTCTTT.

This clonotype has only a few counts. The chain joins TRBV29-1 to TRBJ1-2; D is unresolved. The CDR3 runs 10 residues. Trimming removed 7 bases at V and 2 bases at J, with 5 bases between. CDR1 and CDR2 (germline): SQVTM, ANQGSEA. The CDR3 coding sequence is TGCAGCGGCGGAAACTATGGCTACACCTTC. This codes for CSGGNYGYTF. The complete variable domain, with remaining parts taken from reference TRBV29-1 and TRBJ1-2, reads SAVISQKPSRDICQRGTSLTIQCQVDSQVTMMFWYRQQPGQSLTLIATANQGSEATYESGFVIDKFPISRPNLTFSTLTVSNMSPEDSSIYLCSGGNYGYTFGSGTRLTVV.

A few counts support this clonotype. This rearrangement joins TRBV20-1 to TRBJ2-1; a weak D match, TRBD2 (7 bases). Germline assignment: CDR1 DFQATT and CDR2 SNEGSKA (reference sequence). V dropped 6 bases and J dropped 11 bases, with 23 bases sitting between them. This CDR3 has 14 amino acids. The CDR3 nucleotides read TGCAGTGCAGGGGGAGGGACGAGGGGTCGGAAGCAGTTCTTC. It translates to CSAGGGTRGRKQFF.

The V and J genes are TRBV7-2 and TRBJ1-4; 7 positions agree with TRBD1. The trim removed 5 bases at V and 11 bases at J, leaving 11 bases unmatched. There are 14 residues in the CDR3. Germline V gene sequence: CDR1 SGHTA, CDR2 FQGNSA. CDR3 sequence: CASSTGQAGDKLFF. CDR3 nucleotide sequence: TGTGCCAGCAGCACAGGACAGGCCGGGGACAAACTGTTTTTT. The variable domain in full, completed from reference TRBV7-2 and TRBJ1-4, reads GAGVSQSPSNKVTEKGKDVELRCDPISGHTALYWYRQSLGQGLEFLIYFQGNSAPDKSGLPSDRFSAERTGGSVSTLTIQRTQQEDSAVYLCASSTGQAGDKLFFGSGTQLSVL.

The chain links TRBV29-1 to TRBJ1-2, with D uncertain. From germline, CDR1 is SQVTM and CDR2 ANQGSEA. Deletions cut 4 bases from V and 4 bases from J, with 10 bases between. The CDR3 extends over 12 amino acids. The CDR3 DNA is TGCAGCGTTGGGACTCCGGGCTATGGCTACACCTTC. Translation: CSVGTPGYGYTF.

CDR3 coding DNA: TGTGCCAGCAGCCAGCTAGGATTCTACGAGCAGTACTTC. Amino acid sequence: CASSQLGFYEQYF. The chain joins TRBV3-1 to TRBJ2-5; D remains unclear. TRBJ2-7 explains the end of the DNA better; the J call may be wrong. Germline assignment: CDR1 LGHDT and CDR2 YNNKEL (reference sequence). The CDR3 length is 13 residues.

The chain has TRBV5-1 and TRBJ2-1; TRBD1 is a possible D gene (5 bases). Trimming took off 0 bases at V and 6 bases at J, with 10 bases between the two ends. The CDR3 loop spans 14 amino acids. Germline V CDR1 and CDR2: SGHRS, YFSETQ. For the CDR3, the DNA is TGCGCCAGCAGCTTGGTCCAGGGTGGCAATGAGCAGTTCTTC. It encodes CASSLVQGGNEQFF.

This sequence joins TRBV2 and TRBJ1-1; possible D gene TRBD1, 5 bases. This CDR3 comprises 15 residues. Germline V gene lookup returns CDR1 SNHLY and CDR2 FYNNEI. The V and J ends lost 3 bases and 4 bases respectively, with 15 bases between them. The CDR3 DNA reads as TGTGCCAGCAGTGATCTAGGTGGGGGGGGCACTGAAGCTTTCTTT. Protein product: CASSDLGGGGTEAFF.

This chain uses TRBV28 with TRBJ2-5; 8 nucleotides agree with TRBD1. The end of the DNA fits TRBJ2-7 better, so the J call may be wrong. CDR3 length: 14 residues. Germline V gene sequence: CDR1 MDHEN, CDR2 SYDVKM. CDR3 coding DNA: TGTGCCAGTGGGCTACCGGGACAGGCCTACGAGCAGTACTTC. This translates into CASGLPGQAYEQYF.

CDR3 residues: CASSKIPGTAGVSNQPQHF. The CDR3 coding sequence is TGTGCCAGCAGTAAGATCCCCGGGACAGCGGGCGTCAGCAATCAGCCCCAGCATTTT. This sequence joins TRBV6-1 and TRBJ1-5; TRBD1 aligns across 7 bases. Trimming cost V 5 bases and J 1 base; bases outside gene matches: 17. The CDR3 sequence is 19 residues long. The germline V gene has CDR1 MNHNS and CDR2 SASEGT.

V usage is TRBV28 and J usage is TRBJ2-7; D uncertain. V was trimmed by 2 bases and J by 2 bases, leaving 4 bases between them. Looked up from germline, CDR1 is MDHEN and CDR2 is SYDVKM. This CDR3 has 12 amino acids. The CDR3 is CASSLKPYEQYF. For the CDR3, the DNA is TGTGCCAGCAGTTTAAAGCCCTACGAGCAGTACTTC.

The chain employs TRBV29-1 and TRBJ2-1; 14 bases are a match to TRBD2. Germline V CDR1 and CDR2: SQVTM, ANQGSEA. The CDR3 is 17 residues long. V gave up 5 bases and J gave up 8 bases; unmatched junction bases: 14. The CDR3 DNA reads TGCAGCGTTACGTGGGGGACTAGCGGGAGTTCCGGATATGAGCAGTTCTTC. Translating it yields CSVTWGTSGSSGYEQFF.